A selection of T cell receptor beta chains follows, all from one sample in a study of cytomegalovirus exposure and HLA in healthy donors. Profiled with immunoSEQ multiplex PCR; TCRdb holds only in-frame clones, not every one. Of some 140,000 clones detected, around nine tenths appear once; the ten largest clones hold approximately 4.7%. Sequencing was performed on PBMCs. The origin of the receptors is a woman aged 25 to 39 in good health and CMV-seronegative. CDR3s include the opening cysteine and the closing phenylalanine or tryptophan. A D gene is named only where the DNA matches it firmly. Part of the rows lack a size; the others show once, few, many or a class for expanded clones.

cdr3_length d_call clone_size j_call v_call cdr3_nt cdr3_aa
15 . . TRBJ1-2 TRBV19 TGTGCCAGTAGTATCGGGAGAGAAGGGAACTATGGCTACACCTTC CASSIGREGNYGYTF
15 . . TRBJ2-3 TRBV27 TGTGCCAGCCGAATGGCCCTCTCCCTCACAGATACGCAGTATTTT CASRMALSLTDTQYF
13 . . TRBJ2-2 TRBV11-2 TGTGCCAGCAGCTTAAGGGGCTCCGGGGAGCTGTTTTTT CASSLRGSGELFF
14 . few TRBJ1-1 TRBV10-3 TGTGCCATCAGTGCTGGACAGAAGAACACTGAAGCTTTCTTT CAISAGQKNTEAFF
17 . . TRBJ2-1 TRBV19 TGTGCCAGTAGTATTACTCCAGGTAGCGGCTCCTACAATGAGCAGTTCTTC CASSITPGSGSYNEQFF
15 TRBD1 . TRBJ2-7 TRBV18 TGTGCCAGCTCAACAAACACCGGGACAGCCTACGAGCAGTACTTC CASSTNTGTAYEQYF
13 TRBD1 once TRBJ2-7 TRBV6-1 TGTGCCGCCCGGGACAGGAGCTCCTACGAGCAGTACTTC CAARDRSSYEQYF
16 TRBD1 once TRBJ2-7 TRBV9 TGTGCCAGCAGCCCACAACCGGGACAGGCTCACTACGAGCAGTACTTC CASSPQPGQAHYEQYF
16 TRBD1 . TRBJ2-5 TRBV7-8 TGTGCCAGCAGCTTGGGACAGGGAAGACGCCAAGAGACCCAGTACTTC CASSLGQGRRQETQYF
12 TRBD1 . TRBJ1-2 TRBV11-2 TGTGCCAGCACACAGGGGGGCTATGGCTACACCTTC CASTQGGYGYTF
14 . . TRBJ1-1 TRBV7-9 TGTGCCAGCAGCTCCGGCGGGGCCAACACTGAAGCTTTCTTT CASSSGGANTEAFF
15 TRBD1 . TRBJ1-6 TRBV18 TGTGCCAGCTCACCAGACAGGGGGCCTAATTCACCCCTCCACTTT CASSPDRGPNSPLHF
19 TRBD2 . TRBJ2-1 TRBV9 TGTGCCAGCAGCCACTACTTTAGACTAGCGGGGGAGTCCTACAATGAGCAGTTCTTC CASSHYFRLAGESYNEQFF
14 TRBD1 . TRBJ1-1 TRBV30 TGTGCCTGGGAGTCAGGGGGTAGGAACACTGAAGCTTTCTTT CAWESGGRNTEAFF
15 . . TRBJ2-4 TRBV27 TGTGCCAGCAGTTTCTTTGTAGGGGATCGAAACATTCAGTACTTC CASSFFVGDRNIQYF
14 . . TRBJ2-7 TRBV30 TGTGCCTGGAATCTCGCCGGTCCGGAGCTCGAGCAGTACTTC CAWNLAGPELEQYF